The clone carrying this TCR beta chain was detected once. The target antigen is unknown. The authors ran a second PCR of about 6 to 12 cycles using a sample-barcoded 5' primer and a J-beta primer mix. Every cDNA molecule bore a tag from a template-switch adaptor containing 12 random nucleotides. MiXCR, applied by TCRdb to the 5' RACE reads, yields one record per CDR3 protein. The sample lists around 1,000,000 distinct CDR3 sequences; roughly a quarter were seen once. V gave up 0 bases and J gave up 4 bases, with 6 bases separating them. The CDR3 sequence is 14 residues long. Germline loops: CDR1 SNHLY, CDR2 FYNNEI. Ranging in age from roughly 6 to 90, the donors were healthy Caucasian individuals from Russia. The data are from a study of blood T cells in healthy people across ages. Whole-study results and caveats: From one million sequenced T cells, diversity estimates were lower bounds. Roughly linearly, TCR beta diversity per million T cells fell as age increased.

The data were also submitted as part of a second study, on T cells of mothers and their children.

Input material: blood. This receptor was identified in a girl aged 2 to 10 in good health. V is TRBV2 and J is TRBJ1-4; D is unclear. DNA for the CDR3: TGTGCCAGCAGTGAAGCGCTGGGTAATGAAAAACTGTTTTTT. Its protein is CASSEALGNEKLFF.